This T cell receptor beta chain came from a study of preoperative IRX-2 immunotherapy in early breast cancer. Libraries were prepared by immunoSEQ multiplex PCR; TCRdb keeps only in-frame clonotypes and omits some of them. The top ten hold roughly 6.7% of the sample, which has approximately 34,000 clones, more than 90% seen once. The CDR3 totals 16 residues. Germline V lookup: CDR1 MNHEY, CDR2 SMNVEV (reference sequence). Germline trimming cut 5 bases from V and 0 bases from J; bases unmatched to any gene: 6. This clone was observed a single time. Indicated treatment: preoperative locoregional IRX-2 cytokine immunotherapy. This phase Ib study tested locoregional IRX-2 cytokine immunotherapy given before surgery.

Sample acquisition took place from a patient treated with IRX-2 immunotherapy. This clonotype originated in a human donor with breast cancer. The genes are TRBV27 and TRBJ2-3; 9 positions agree with TRBD2. The CDR3 coding sequence is TGTGCCAGCAGTCCGCGGACTAGCGAAAGCACAGATACGCAGTATTTT. Its translation is CASSPRTSESTDTQYF.